The clone carrying this T cell receptor (beta chain) was detected once. This sample was included in a study of cytomegalovirus exposure and HLA in healthy donors. Across the study: A prior analysis found about 110 million unique TCR beta sequences from about 179 million T cells.

The PCR had 60 Vbeta and 13 Jbeta primers. Method: immunoSEQ multiplex PCR; TCRdb's copy keeps in-frame clones and lacks some. This sample carries approximately 160,000 clones, around 77% of them seen once, and the ten largest clones take 1.5% to 2%. Germline V lookup: CDR1 MGHDK, CDR2 SYGVNS. The CDR3 has 13 residues. V lost 6 bases to trimming and J lost 8 bases; unmatched junction nucleotides: 9. The TCR comes from a woman aged 25 to 45 in good health and CMV-seronegative. The sequenced sample consisted of PBMCs. The J gene is TRBJ1-2, the V gene TRBV25-1; 7 positions agree with TRBD1. CDR3 protein: CASRDEAGGGYTF. DNA for the CDR3: TGTGCCAGCAGGGATGAGGCAGGGGGAGGCTACACCTTC.